This entry is about one TCR beta chain. This clonotype was recorded many times. Its target antigen remains unknown. Per-nucleotide qualities are absent, and no much larger clonotype sits a single base away. Receptors were amplified or captured by RT-PCR. The run used an Illumina HiSeq 2500. Using fastp at Q25 and MiXCR, TCRdb reprocessed the public reads and kept productive beta chains. All rows with the same CDR3 protein become a single entry with the most common DNA and genes. This sample has hundreds of thousands of distinct CDR3 sequences in its table, and 7.5% to 8.5% of those were observed once. The top ten clones comprise 13% of the sample. Spanning cysteine to phenylalanine, the CDR3 consists of 14 amino acids. The retained sequence is limited to the CDR3, 42 bases, with the frame set at the first base. CDR1 is given as SGHDN and CDR2 as FVKESK, both from the germline V gene. Trimming costs V 0 bases and J 6 bases, and their ends lie 9 bases apart.

This sample was taken from a study of response to subunit inactivated influenza vaccine (dated by TCRdb to 2017 to 2018). Describing the broader study: To follow how T cells responded to a trivalent subunit inactivated influenza vaccine, the researchers relied on deep quantitative profiling of the T cell receptor repertoire.

The paper's findings and limits, for the study overall: The authors suggested that each seasonal influenza vaccination may recruit only a limited number of new T cells.

This TCR was recovered from a man between 50 and 70 years old who received an inactivated influenza vaccine. Donor details come from another sample of the same person, matched by shared clones. Sequencing was performed on PBMCs from blood, taken roughly 24 months after vaccination. This chain joins TRBV14 to TRBJ2-1; the D gene identity is not certain. The CDR3 is CASSQEGPLNEQFF. The nucleotides are TGTGCCAGCAGCCAAGAAGGCCCTCTCAATGAGCAGTTCTTC.